This T cell receptor (beta chain) comes out of a study of CD8+ T cells in alopecia areata. Study details: Each of the treated patients was given oral tofacitinib, 5 to 10 mg twice daily, for moderate-to-severe alopecia areata.

Study-wide results and caveats: Tofacitinib significantly reduced both scalp clonality and expanded CD8+ clones among the top 100. Sequencing of scalp samples also captures resident alphabeta T cells of normal skin. Lesional scalp exceeded normal scalp in clonality, especially in alopecia totalis/universalis.

A note on this clone: Its target is unknown.

The CDR3 has 11 amino acids. Germline V gene data show CDR1 as GTSNPN and CDR2 as SVGIG (reference sequence). The V and J ends lost 0 bases and 12 bases respectively, with 12 bases between them. Isolated RNA was reverse transcribed into cDNA used as the sequencing template. Generated by immunoSEQ multiplex PCR, the TCRdb table keeps only in-frame clones and is missing some. This sample yields around 210,000 clones, of which around 65% are seen a single time; 4% to 4.5% belongs to the top ten. Treatment in this sample: oral pan-JAK inhibitor, 5-10 mg twice daily. The specimen was CD4+ T cells sorted from blood, collected at week 4, from a patient treated with tofacitinib. V usage is TRBV30 and J usage is TRBJ2-7; no reliable D call. This receptor was taken from a human donor with alopecia areata. This chain's CDR3 is CAWSVTAVVYF. The CDR3 region has the DNA TGTGCCTGGAGTGTAACCGCGGTCGTGTACTTC.